The text below deals with one T cell receptor beta chain. This clonotype was seen more than once but under ten times. Its binding antigen is unknown. No base-level quality is on record; no much larger clone is a single base apart. Library preparation employed 5' RACE. TCRdb shows the sequencer as NextSeq 500. The TCR library protocol attached a unique molecular identifier to each TCR cDNA molecule to allow correction of PCR and sequencing errors. Per the source publication's procedure: TCR identification, UMI-based error correction and CDR3 extraction were all carried out with Decombinator tools. Expanded TCRs were defined as those above a frequency of 2 per 1,000, corresponding to the top 1% of the tumor frequency distribution. Expanded tumor TCRs were classed as regional if statistically deemed absent (corrected P<0.05) from at least one tumor region, otherwise ubiquitous. Renyi diversity was computed with the R vegan package after each repertoire had been subsampled 100 times to 5,000 TCRs. CDR3 similarity networks were constructed using string-kernel similarity of amino acid triplets, with links drawn between CDR3s whose pairwise similarity was above 0.82. Using fastp at Q25 and MiXCR, TCRdb reprocessed the public reads and kept productive beta chains. Rows merge per CDR3 protein into single entries with the most common DNA and genes. Clone size and V and J calls follow TCRdb, not the original study. The sample data list 100,000 to 110,000 distinct CDR3 sequences, and roughly 4.5% of these were observed just once. The ten largest account for 21% of the sample.

V is cut by 4 bases and J by 5 bases, and the space between the germline ends is 23 bases. From the germline V gene (reference sequence), CDR1 is DFQATT and CDR2 is SNEGSKA. The CDR3 numbers 16 residues from cysteine through phenylalanine. The retained sequence is limited to the CDR3, 48 bases, with the frame set at the first base. The source of the sample is a study of spatial heterogeneity in lung cancer (dated by TCRdb to the late 2010s). About the study as a whole: Beta-chain transcripts were consistently detected in greater numbers than alpha-chain transcripts, which likely reflects a higher abundance of beta-chain transcripts. Nonsynonymous mutation counts, determined by whole-exome sequencing of tumor tissue, were related to TCR repertoire features. TCR transcript counts in tumor regions correlated strongly with a T cell transcriptional module score from matched bulk RNA-seq. At surgery, both alpha and beta chains were TCR-sequenced in 200 to 250 tumor regions, 64 matched nontumor lung samples and some 56 PBMC samples. The study quantitatively compared TCR alpha and beta repertoires across multiple tumor regions, matched nontumor lung and blood in non-small cell lung cancer. In the raw uncorrected reads, each unique combination of TCR and UMI appeared more than ten times on average.

The time point label, as the study defines it: sample taken at primary tumor resection. Samples were obtained from roughly 72 patients with early-stage, untreated non-small cell lung cancer from the lung TRACERx cohort. For TCR sequencing, whole RNA was extracted from tumor and nontumor lung tissue, or from cryopreserved PBMC samples, and no cell sorting was done. Only patients with enough RNA available from two or more tumor regions were chosen for TCR sequencing. Tumor and adjacent nontumor lung specimens were reviewed by a lung pathologist before selection. The paper's findings and limits, for the study overall: TCR-seq coverage of tumor T cells was estimated at only roughly 7.7% for alpha chains and about 13% for beta chains. Additional single-cell paired TCR alpha and beta sequencing was considered necessary to confirm, at a functional level, the hypothesis that regional TCRs recognize regional mutations. The tumor nonsynonymous mutation count correlated with the number of expanded alpha and beta TCRs within the tumor. Counts of ubiquitous and regional expanded TCRs were found to correlate with counts of ubiquitous and regional nonsynonymous mutations, respectively.

In this chain, TRBV20-1 is recombined with TRBJ1-1; the D gene lacks a confident call. Sample: lung tumor tissue, taken at surgery. The source is a male donor with early-stage non-small cell lung cancer. This receptor carries the CDR3 CSAMSLQIRDETEAFF. The bases read TGCAGTGCTATGTCCCTCCAGATACGAGATGAGACTGAAGCTTTCTTT.